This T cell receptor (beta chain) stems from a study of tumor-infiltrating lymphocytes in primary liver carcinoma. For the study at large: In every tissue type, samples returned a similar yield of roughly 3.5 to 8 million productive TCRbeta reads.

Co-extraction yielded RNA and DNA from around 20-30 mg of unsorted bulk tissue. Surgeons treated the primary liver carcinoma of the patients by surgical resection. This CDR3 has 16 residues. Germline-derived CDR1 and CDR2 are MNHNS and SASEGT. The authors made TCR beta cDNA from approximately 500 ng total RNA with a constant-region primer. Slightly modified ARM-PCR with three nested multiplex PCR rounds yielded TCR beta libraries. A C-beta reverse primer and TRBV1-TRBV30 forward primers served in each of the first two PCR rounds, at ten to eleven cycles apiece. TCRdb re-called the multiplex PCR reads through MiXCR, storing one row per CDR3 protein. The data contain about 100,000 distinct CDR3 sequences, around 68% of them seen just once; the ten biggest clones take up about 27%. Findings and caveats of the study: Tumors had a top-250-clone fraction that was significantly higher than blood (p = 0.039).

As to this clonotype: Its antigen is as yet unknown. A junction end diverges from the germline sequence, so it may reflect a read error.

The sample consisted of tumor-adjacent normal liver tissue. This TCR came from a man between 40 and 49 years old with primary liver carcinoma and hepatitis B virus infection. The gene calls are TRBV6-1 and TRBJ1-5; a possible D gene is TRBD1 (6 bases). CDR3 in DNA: TGTGCCAGCAGTGACAGGGATAGAGGGGGAGGTCAGCCCCAGCCTTTT. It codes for CASSDRDRGGGQPQPF.